These T cell receptor beta chains were read from a single sample in a study of blood T cells in healthy people across ages. TCRdb re-analysed the 5' RACE reads in MiXCR, keeping a single row per CDR3 protein. Here the sample spans about 620,000 distinct CDR3 sequences, around 50% being singletons. The sample consisted of blood. The receptors originated from an elderly woman in good health. The CDR3 runs from the conserved cysteine through the conserved F or W. Fields, in order: D gene, clone size, V gene, J gene, CDR3 DNA, CDR3 protein. The D gene is left open where the match is weak. Clone size, where shown, is once, few, many, or a class for clones that have expanded.

TRBD1	NA	TRBV7-3	TRBJ2-7	TGTGCCAGCAGCAAACAGGGGGGCCCCTACGAGCAGTACTTC	CASSKQGGPYEQYF
NA	NA	TRBV20-1	TRBJ1-1	TGCAGTGCAGGGGCCGGGGGAGAGACTGAAGCTTTCTTT	CSAGAGGETEAFF
NA	many	TRBV30	TRBJ2-1	TGTGCCTGGAGTCTAATTGGTGAGCAGTTCTTC	CAWSLIGEQFF
TRBD2	NA	TRBV11-2	TRBJ2-5	TGTGCCAGCAGCTTAGCGTCTAGCGGGAGGCCCAACCTACGGGAGCAGTACTTC	CASSLASSGRPNLREQYF
NA	NA	TRBV27	TRBJ2-1	TGTGCCAGCAGTCCGCGACTAGTCGTACACAATGAGCAGTTCTTC	CASSPRLVVHNEQFF
NA	many	TRBV29-1	TRBJ2-6	TGCAGCGGCCTTTCTGGGGCCAACGTCCTGACTTTC	CSGLSGANVLTF
TRBD1	NA	TRBV5-1	TRBJ1-2	TGCGCCAGCGGAATAGGAGACAGGGGAGCCTACGGCTACACCTTC	CASGIGDRGAYGYTF
NA	many	TRBV5-1	TRBJ2-1	TGCGCCAGCAGCGTGCAAGGGGGGTTGGATGAGCAGTTCTTC	CASSVQGGLDEQFF
NA	NA	TRBV14	TRBJ1-1	TGTGCCAGCAGCCAAGGGTGGCGGCTTTCCAACACTGAAGCTTTCTTT	CASSQGWRLSNTEAFF
TRBD1	NA	TRBV12-3/TRBV12-4	TRBJ1-6	TGTGCCAGCAGTTTAGGGACAGGGGGCAATAATTCACCCCTCCACTTT	CASSLGTGGNNSPLHF
NA	NA	TRBV20-1	TRBJ2-2	TGCAGTGCTCAAGCTGTCTCGAACACCGGGGAGCTGTTTTTT	CSAQAVSNTGELFF
NA	many	TRBV5-1	TRBJ2-3	TGCGCCAGCAGCTTGGGGAGAGCTTCTAGCACAGATACGCAGTATTTT	CASSLGRASSTDTQYF
NA	NA	TRBV5-1	TRBJ1-2	TGCGCCAGCAGCCTGACAGATGCTAGCTATGGCTACACCTTC	CASSLTDASYGYTF
TRBD2	NA	TRBV15	TRBJ2-3	TGTGCCACCAGCAGGCCCTGGACTAGCGGGAACCCAGATACGCAGTATTTT	CATSRPWTSGNPDTQYF
TRBD1	NA	TRBV20-1	TRBJ1-2	TGCAGTGCCAAAGGACCGGGACAGGGGGCTGGTGGCTACACCTTC	CSAKGPGQGAGGYTF
NA	NA	TRBV29-1	TRBJ2-3	TGCAGCGTTGAAGATCGGGGTACAAGCACAGATACGCAGTATTTT	CSVEDRGTSTDTQYF
NA	NA	TRBV27	TRBJ2-1	TGTGCCAGCAGTTTTGGAGGAGTAAGCAATGAGCAGTTCTTC	CASSFGGVSNEQFF
TRBD2	NA	TRBV20-1	TRBJ2-6	TGCAGTGCTAGAGACGGGACTAGCGGAGGGACCTCTGGGGCCAACGTCCTGACTTTC	CSARDGTSGGTSGANVLTF
TRBD2	few	TRBV4-2	TRBJ2-5	TGTGCCAGCAGCCACCCGGGACTAGCGGGATCAGACAATGAGCAGTACTTC	CASSHPGLAGSDNEQYF
TRBD1	NA	TRBV29-1	TRBJ1-3	TGCAGCGTCGAGAGCAGGGGGCCAGGAAACACCATATATTTT	CSVESRGPGNTIYF
NA	many	TRBV12-3/TRBV12-4	TRBJ1-2	TGTGCCAGCAGTTTTGGCAGGGCATATGGCTACACCTTC	CASSFGRAYGYTF
TRBD1	many	TRBV20-1	TRBJ2-7	TGCAGTGCTAGAGGGACCGGACAGGGGGCAAACCACGAGCAGTACTTC	CSARGTGQGANHEQYF
NA	few	TRBV2	TRBJ2-2	TGTGCCAGCCATTTAAAAGGGGAGCTGTTTTTT	CASHLKGELFF
NA	NA	TRBV29-1	TRBJ2-7	TGCGGTGTTGAAATCGAGGGGCACGGACGTTACGAGCAGTACTTC	CGVEIEGHGRYEQYF
TRBD2	NA	TRBV7-2	TRBJ2-2	TGTGCCAGCAGCCCCGGACTAGCGGGAACCGGGGAGCTGTTTTTT	CASSPGLAGTGELFF
NA	NA	TRBV7-2	TRBJ1-6	TGTGCCAGCAGCTTAGTGGGTACGGGGAATTCACCCCTCCACTTT	CASSLVGTGNSPLHF
NA	NA	TRBV7-2	TRBJ2-3	TGTGCCAGCAGCTTAGAAGGGGAGGTGACAGATACGCAGTATTTT	CASSLEGEVTDTQYF
NA	few	TRBV2	TRBJ1-1	TGTGCCAGCAGTGAACAAAAACCGGGCCCCACTGAAGCTTTCTTT	CASSEQKPGPTEAFF